The clone carrying this T cell receptor (beta chain) was observed many times. Its specificity is unknown. Trimming took 2 bases from V and 1 from J, leaving 7 bases between them. The CDR3 is made up of 14 amino acids. Germline lookup yields CDR1 MRHNA and CDR2 SNTAGT. This record belongs to a study of T cells in Graves' hyperthyroidism and ophthalmopathy. Study-wide results and caveats: Also found in blood were most expanded thyroid clonotypes above 0.001. From stable hyperthyroidism, ophthalmopathy was set apart by a 13 V-J model.

Amplification yielded TCR beta CDR3 regions, with RNA transcripts as the source. An initial round of RT-PCR targeting the TCR CDR3 relied on the HTBI primer set. TCRdb re-analysed the multiplex PCR reads in MiXCR, keeping a single row per CDR3 protein. Among 300,000 to 450,000 distinct CDR3 sequences listed, about 15% were seen once. Diagnoses rested on clinical symptoms, serum thyroxine and TRAb, thyroid ultrasound and orbital computed tomography. The specimen was blood. The clonotype was recovered from a woman between 25 and 40 years old with Graves' ophthalmopathy. This chain uses TRBV6-4 with TRBJ2-3; weak D call: TRBD1 (5 bases). The CDR3 DNA follows: TGTGCCAGCAGTGACAGGGGTGGCACAGATACGCAGTATTTT. Translated: CASSDRGGTDTQYF.